The 5 T cell receptor beta chains reported below all come from one sample, sequenced in a study of blood T cell repertoires in COVID-19. Method: immunoSEQ multiplex PCR; TCRdb's copy keeps in-frame clones and lacks some. The sample contains roughly 190,000 clones, roughly four fifths of which appear only once. The source material was peripheral blood. The receptors here all came from a woman aged 40 to 50 with acute or convalescent COVID-19.

V usage is TRBV29-1 and J usage is TRBJ1-2; weak D call: TRBD1 (5 bases). Trimming took 6 bases from V and 7 from J, leaving 15 bases between them. Germline CDR1 reads SQVTM; CDR2 reads ANQGSEA. The CDR3 loop spans 12 amino acids. The CDR3 DNA follows: TGCAGCGTCTGGCGAGGGGAGGGTGGCTACACCTTC. Translating it yields CSVWRGEGGYTF.

This sequence joins TRBV19 and TRBJ2-7, with TRBD1 as a possible D gene (6 bases). CDR1 is LNHDA, CDR2 SQIVND, per germline (reference sequence). The CDR3 length is 14 residues. V was pared by 4 bases and J by 2 bases, with 12 bases between. The CDR3 here is CASSTGTSTYEQYF. The DNA for the CDR3 is TGTGCCAGTAGTACCGGGACATCCACCTACGAGCAGTACTTC.

This clone was picked up a small number of times. J is TRBJ2-7 and V is TRBV6-5; 8 bases align to TRBD1. The V gene's germline CDR1 is MNHEY and CDR2 SVGAGI. Trimming cost V 4 bases and J 3 bases; bases outside gene matches: 2. This CDR3 region has 13 residues. Here the CDR3 reads CASSWTGFYEQYF. The CDR3 nucleotides read TGTGCCAGCAGTTGGACAGGGTTCTACGAGCAGTACTTC.

The rearrangement uses TRBV19 and TRBJ1-5; TRBD1 might be the D (5 bases). Germline CDR1 reads LNHDA; CDR2 reads SQIVND (reference sequence). The CDR3 spans 14 residues. Trimming removed 7 bases at V and 2 bases at J, with 12 bases between. This CDR3 reads CASTIWGGNQPQHF. The CDR3 DNA reads as TGTGCCAGTACCATATGGGGGGGCAATCAGCCCCAGCATTTT.

The chain joins TRBV2 to TRBJ2-5; the D is unclear. The germline V and J ends were trimmed by 6 bases and 5 bases, with 13 bases remaining between them. The CDR3 covers 13 residues. Per germline, CDR1 SNHLY and CDR2 FYNNEI. The CDR3 is CASSRGPGETQYF. CDR3 bases: TGTGCCAGCAGCCGAGGCCCTGGGGAGACCCAGTACTTC.